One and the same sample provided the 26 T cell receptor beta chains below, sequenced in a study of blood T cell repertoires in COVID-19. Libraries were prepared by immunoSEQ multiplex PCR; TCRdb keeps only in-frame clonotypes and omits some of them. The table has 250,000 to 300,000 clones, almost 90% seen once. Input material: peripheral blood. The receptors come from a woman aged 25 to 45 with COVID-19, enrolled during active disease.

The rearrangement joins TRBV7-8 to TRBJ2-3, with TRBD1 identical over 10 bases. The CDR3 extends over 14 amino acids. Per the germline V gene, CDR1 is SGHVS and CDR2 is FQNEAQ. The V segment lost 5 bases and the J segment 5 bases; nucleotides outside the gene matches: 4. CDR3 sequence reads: CASSRDRGQDTQYF. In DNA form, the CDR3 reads TGTGCCAGCAGCCGAGACAGGGGGCAAGATACGCAGTATTTT.

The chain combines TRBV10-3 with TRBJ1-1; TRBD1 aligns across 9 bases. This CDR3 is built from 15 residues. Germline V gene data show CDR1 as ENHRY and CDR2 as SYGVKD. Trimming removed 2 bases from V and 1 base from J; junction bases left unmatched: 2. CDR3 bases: TGTGCCATCAGTGAGGGGGGACAGGGGAACACTGAAGCTTTCTTT. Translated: CAISEGGQGNTEAFF.

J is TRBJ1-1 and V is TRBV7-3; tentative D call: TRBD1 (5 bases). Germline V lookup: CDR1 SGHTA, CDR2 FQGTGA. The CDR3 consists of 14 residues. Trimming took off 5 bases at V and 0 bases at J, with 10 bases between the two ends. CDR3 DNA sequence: TGTGCCAGCAGCCTCTCGGGGGTGAACACTGAAGCTTTCTTT. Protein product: CASSLSGVNTEAFF.

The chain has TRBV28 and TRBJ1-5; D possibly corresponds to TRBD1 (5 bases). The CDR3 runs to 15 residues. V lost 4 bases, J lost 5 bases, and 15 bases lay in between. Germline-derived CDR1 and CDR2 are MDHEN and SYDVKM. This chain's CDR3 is CASSSGGAGDQPQHF. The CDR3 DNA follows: TGTGCCAGCAGTTCTGGAGGGGCAGGCGATCAGCCCCAGCATTTT.

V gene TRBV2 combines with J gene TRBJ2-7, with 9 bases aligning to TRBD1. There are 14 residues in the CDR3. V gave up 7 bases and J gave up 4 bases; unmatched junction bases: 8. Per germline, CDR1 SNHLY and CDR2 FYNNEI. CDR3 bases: TGTGCCAGCAAGACAGGGGGTGTCGGGTACGAGCAGTACTTC. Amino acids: CASKTGGVGYEQYF.

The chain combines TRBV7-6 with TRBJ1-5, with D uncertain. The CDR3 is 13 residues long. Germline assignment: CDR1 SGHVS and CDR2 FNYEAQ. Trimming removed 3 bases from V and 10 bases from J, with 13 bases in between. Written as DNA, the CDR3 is TGTGCCAGCAGCTTTGGTCCCACTGAACCCCAGCATTTT. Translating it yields CASSFGPTEPQHF.

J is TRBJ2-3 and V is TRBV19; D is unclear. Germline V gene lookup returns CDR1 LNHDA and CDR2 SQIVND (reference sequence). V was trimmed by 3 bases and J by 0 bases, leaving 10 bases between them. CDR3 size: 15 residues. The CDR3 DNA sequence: TGTGCCAGTAGTATTAGCCAGCGCAGCACAGATACGCAGTATTTT. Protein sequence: CASSISQRSTDTQYF.

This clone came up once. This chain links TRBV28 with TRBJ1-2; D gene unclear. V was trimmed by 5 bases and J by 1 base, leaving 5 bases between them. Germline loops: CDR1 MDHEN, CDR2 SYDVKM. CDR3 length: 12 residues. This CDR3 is CASSVSNYGYTF. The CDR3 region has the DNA TGTGCCAGCAGTGTCAGTAACTATGGCTACACCTTC.

Here the CDR3 DNA reads TGTGCCAGCAGCTTACACGGGTCGGCCGGGGAGCTGTTTTTT. Translating gives CASSLHGSAGELFF. The chain joins TRBV11-1 to TRBJ2-2; D is unresolved. V was cut by 2 bases and J by 6 bases, with 10 bases left in between. Germline V gene lookup returns CDR1 SGHAT and CDR2 FQDESV (reference sequence). This CDR3 has 14 residues. Complete variable domain (other parts from reference TRBV11-1 and TRBJ2-2): EAEVAQSPRYKITEKSQAVAFWCDPISGHATLYWYRQILGQGPELLVQFQDESVVDDSQLPKDRFSAERLKGVDSTLKIQPAELGDSAMYLCASSLHGSAGELFFGEGSRLTVL.

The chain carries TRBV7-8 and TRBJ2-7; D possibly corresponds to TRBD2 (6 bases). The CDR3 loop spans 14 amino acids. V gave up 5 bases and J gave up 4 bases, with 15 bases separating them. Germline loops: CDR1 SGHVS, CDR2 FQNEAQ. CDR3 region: CASSVWDSSYEQYF. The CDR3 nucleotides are TGTGCCAGCAGCGTCTGGGACTCATCGTACGAGCAGTACTTC.

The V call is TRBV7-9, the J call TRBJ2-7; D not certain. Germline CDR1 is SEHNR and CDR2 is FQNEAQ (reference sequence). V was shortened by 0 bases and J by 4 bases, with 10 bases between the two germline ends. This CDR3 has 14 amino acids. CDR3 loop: CASSLAPGSYEQYF. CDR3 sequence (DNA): TGTGCCAGCAGCTTAGCCCCAGGCAGTTACGAGCAGTACTTC.

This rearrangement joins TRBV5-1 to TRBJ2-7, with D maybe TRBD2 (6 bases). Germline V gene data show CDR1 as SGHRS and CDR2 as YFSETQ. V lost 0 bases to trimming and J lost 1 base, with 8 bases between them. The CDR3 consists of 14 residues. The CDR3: CASSLEGRSYEQYF. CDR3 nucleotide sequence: TGCGCCAGCAGCTTGGAGGGGAGGTCCTACGAGCAGTACTTC.

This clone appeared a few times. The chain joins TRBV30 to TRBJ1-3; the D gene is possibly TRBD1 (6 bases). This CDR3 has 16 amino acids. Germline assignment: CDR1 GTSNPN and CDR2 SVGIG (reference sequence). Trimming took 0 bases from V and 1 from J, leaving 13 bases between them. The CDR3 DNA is TGTGCCTGGAGTGTTCCTGAGACAGGTTCTGGAAACACCATATATTTT. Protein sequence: CAWSVPETGSGNTIYF.

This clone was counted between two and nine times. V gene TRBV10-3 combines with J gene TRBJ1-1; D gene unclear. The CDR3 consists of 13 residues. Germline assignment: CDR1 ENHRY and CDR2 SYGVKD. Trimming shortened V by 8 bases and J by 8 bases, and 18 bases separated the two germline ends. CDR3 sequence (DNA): TGTGCCATCCGGGTGGAAGTTGATGGCGAAGCTTTCTTT. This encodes CAIRVEVDGEAFF.

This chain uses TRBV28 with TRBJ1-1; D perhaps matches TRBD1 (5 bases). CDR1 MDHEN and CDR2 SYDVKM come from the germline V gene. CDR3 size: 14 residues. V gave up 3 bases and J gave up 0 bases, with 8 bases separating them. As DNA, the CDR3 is TGTGCCAGCAGTTTGGGGGGAATGAACACTGAAGCTTTCTTT. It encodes CASSLGGMNTEAFF.

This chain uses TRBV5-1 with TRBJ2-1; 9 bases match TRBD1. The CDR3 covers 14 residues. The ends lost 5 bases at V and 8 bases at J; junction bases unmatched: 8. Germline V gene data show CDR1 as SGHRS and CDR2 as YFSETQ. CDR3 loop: CASSRGTGLDEQFF. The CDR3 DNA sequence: TGCGCCAGCAGTAGGGGGACAGGGCTCGATGAGCAGTTCTTC.

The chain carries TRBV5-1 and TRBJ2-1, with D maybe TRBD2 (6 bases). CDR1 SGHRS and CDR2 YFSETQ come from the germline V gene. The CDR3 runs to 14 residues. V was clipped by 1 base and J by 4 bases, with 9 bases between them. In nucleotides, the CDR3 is TGCGCCAGCAGCTTGCGGGAGTCGTACAATGAGCAGTTCTTC. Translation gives CASSLRESYNEQFF.

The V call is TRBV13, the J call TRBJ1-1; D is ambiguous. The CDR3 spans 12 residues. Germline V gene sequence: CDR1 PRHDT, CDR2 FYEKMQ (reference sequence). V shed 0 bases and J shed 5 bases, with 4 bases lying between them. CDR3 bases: TGTGCCAGCAGCTTAGGGAGTACTGAAGCTTTCTTT. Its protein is CASSLGSTEAFF. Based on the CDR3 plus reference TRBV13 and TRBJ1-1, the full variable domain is AAGVIQSPRHLIKEKRETATLKCYPIPRHDTVYWYQQGPGQDPQFLISFYEKMQSDKGSIPDRFSAQQFSDYHSELNMSSLELGDSALYFCASSLGSTEAFFGQGTRLTVV.

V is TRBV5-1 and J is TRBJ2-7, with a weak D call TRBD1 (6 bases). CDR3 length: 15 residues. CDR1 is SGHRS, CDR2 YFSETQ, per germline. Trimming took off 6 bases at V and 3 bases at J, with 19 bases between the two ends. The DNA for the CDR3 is TGCGCCAGCACCCGGGATCCCCAGGGGCTCTACGAGCAGTACTTC. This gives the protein CASTRDPQGLYEQYF.

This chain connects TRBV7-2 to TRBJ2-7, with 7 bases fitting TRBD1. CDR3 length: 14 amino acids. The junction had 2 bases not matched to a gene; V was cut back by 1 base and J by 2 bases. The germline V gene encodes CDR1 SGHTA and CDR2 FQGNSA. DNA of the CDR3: TGTGCCAGCAGCTTAGGGGACAGTGCCTACGAGCAGTACTTC. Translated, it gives CASSLGDSAYEQYF.

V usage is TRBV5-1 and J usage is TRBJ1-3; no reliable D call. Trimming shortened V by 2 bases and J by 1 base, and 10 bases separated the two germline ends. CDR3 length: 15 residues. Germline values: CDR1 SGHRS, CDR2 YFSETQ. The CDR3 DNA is TGCGCCAGCAGCTTTGATGAGAATTCTGGAAACACCATATATTTT. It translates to CASSFDENSGNTIYF.

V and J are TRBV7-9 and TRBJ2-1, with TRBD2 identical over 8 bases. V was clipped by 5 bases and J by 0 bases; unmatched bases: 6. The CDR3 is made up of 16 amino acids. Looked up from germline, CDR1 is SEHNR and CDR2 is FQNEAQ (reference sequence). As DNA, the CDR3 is TGTGCCAGCAGCCCGCGAGCGGGAGACTCCTACAATGAGCAGTTCTTC. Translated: CASSPRAGDSYNEQFF.

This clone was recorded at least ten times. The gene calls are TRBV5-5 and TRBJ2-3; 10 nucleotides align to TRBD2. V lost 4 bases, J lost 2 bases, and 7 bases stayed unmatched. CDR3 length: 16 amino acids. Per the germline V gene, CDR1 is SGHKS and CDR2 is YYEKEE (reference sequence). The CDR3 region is CASSRNSGRLTDTQYF. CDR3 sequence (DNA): TGTGCCAGCAGCCGAAATAGCGGGAGGCTCACAGATACGCAGTATTTT.

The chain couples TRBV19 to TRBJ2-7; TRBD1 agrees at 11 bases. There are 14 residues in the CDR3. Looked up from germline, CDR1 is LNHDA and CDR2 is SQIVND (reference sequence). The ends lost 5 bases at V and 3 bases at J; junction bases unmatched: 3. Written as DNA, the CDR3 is TGTGCCAGTAGTCCCGGGACAGGGGGCTACGAGCAGTACTTC. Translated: CASSPGTGGYEQYF. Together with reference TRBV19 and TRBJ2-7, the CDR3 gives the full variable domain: DGGITQSPKYLFRKEGQNVTLSCEQNLNHDAMYWYRQDPGQGLRLIYYSQIVNDFQKGDIAEGYSVSREKKESFPLTVTSAQKNPTAFYLCASSPGTGGYEQYFGPGTRLTVT.

In nucleotides, the CDR3 is TGTGCCAGCAGCCTGACTAGCGGGTTAACCTACGAGCAGTACTTC. This encodes CASSLTSGLTYEQYF. The chain joins TRBV3-1 (or the pseudogene TRBV3-2) to TRBJ2-7, with TRBD2 matching over 10 bases. V shed 4 bases and J 2 bases; nucleotides not matched to a gene: 5. The CDR3 covers 15 residues. Germline V gives CDR1 LGHDT, CDR2 YNNKEL (reference sequence).

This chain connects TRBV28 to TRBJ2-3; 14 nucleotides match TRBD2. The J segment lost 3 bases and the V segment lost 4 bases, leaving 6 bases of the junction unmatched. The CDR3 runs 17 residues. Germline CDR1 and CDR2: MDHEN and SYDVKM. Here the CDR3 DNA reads TGTGCCAGCAGTTCGGGACTAGCGGGAGTGGCGACAGATACGCAGTATTTT. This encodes CASSSGLAGVATDTQYF.